Each of the 12 T cell receptor beta chains below was sequenced from the same sample in a study of cytomegalovirus exposure and HLA in healthy donors. Primers for the PCR totalled 60 Vbeta and 13 Jbeta. Some clones are missing from TCRdb's copy, which holds only in-frame ones; the method was immunoSEQ multiplex PCR. The sample lists roughly 150,000 clones; 76% were seen once. Sequences were obtained from PBMCs. All receptors come from a middle-aged man in good health and CMV-seronegative.

Only a few counts were recorded for this clone. J is TRBJ2-7 and V is TRBV11-3, with 8 bases lining up with TRBD1. Trimming cost V 6 bases and J 6 bases; bases outside gene matches: 7. Germline V gene sequence: CDR1 SGHNT, CDR2 YENEEA. CDR3 length: 13 amino acids. CDR3 coding DNA: TGTGCCAGCAGTTACACAGGGGGAAGCGAGCAGTACTTC. Translating it yields CASSYTGGSEQYF.

This chain uses TRBV5-4 with TRBJ2-7; TRBD1 aligns across 8 bases. CDR3 size: 13 residues. The V and J ends lost 4 bases and 9 bases, in that order; junction bases with no gene match: 9. Germline values: CDR1 SGHNT, CDR2 YYREEE (reference sequence). CDR3 in amino acids: CASSLQGADRQYF. DNA of the CDR3: TGTGCCAGCAGCCTCCAGGGGGCAGATAGGCAGTACTTC.

The chain employs TRBV4-3 and TRBJ2-1, with TRBD1 as a possible D gene (6 bases). Germline V gene data show CDR1 as LGHNA and CDR2 as YSLEER. The CDR3 loop spans 15 amino acids. The germline V and J ends were trimmed by 0 bases and 11 bases, with 17 bases remaining between them. DNA of the CDR3: TGCGCCAGCAGCCAAGAAAGGGCCCCGGGACACCAGCAGTTCTTC. The encoded protein is CASSQERAPGHQQFF.

V gene TRBV5-8 combines with J gene TRBJ2-7; 8 positions agree with TRBD1. CDR1 and CDR2 from the germline V gene are SGHTS and YDEGEE. With V trimmed by 4 bases and J by 1 base, 10 bases remained unmatched. The CDR3 totals 16 residues. Here the CDR3 reads CASSPLGQGGSYEQYF. CDR3 in DNA: TGTGCCAGCAGCCCACTCGGACAGGGTGGGTCCTACGAGCAGTACTTC.

The rearrangement uses TRBV14 and TRBJ2-2; 15 bases agree with TRBD2. The CDR3 has 17 amino acids. V was clipped by 6 bases and J by 3 bases; unmatched bases: 5. Looked up from germline, CDR1 is SGHDN and CDR2 is FVKESK. CDR3: CASSRTSGRAYTGELFF. The CDR3 DNA reads as TGTGCCAGCAGTCGGACTAGCGGGAGGGCCTACACCGGGGAGCTGTTTTTT.

About this clone itself: Its ends do not fully match the called genes, so a read error is possible. V usage is TRBV9 and J usage is TRBJ1-1; D gene ambiguous. Germline V gives CDR1 SGDLS, CDR2 YYNGEE. This CDR3 has 14 amino acids. CDR3 in DNA: TGTGCCAGCAGCGTAGCTTATAGAGACACTGAAGCTTCCTTT. Its translation is CASSVAYRDTEASF.

The chain links TRBV7-2 to TRBJ2-3; maybe TRBD2 (5 bases). Deletions cut 8 bases from V and 1 base from J, with 13 bases between. Germline lookup yields CDR1 SGHTA and CDR2 FQGNSA. This CDR3 comprises 14 residues. The CDR3 region is CASRRGQGTDTQYF. DNA for the CDR3: TGTGCCAGCCGTAGAGGGCAGGGCACAGATACGCAGTATTTT.

The genes are TRBV7-2 and TRBJ1-1; D is uncertain. Trimming pared 5 bases from V and 3 bases from J, leaving 7 bases between. Per the germline V gene, CDR1 is SGHTA and CDR2 is FQGNSA. The CDR3 spans 12 residues. The CDR3 here is CASSTTHTEAFF. CDR3 coding DNA: TGTGCCAGCAGCACCACACACACTGAAGCTTTCTTT. The full variable domain, rest sourced from reference TRBV7-2 and TRBJ1-1, is GAGVSQSPSNKVTEKGKDVELRCDPISGHTALYWYRQSLGQGLEFLIYFQGNSAPDKSGLPSDRFSAERTGGSVSTLTIQRTQQEDSAVYLCASSTTHTEAFFGQGTRLTVV.

This rearrangement joins TRBV5-1 to TRBJ1-2; D is possibly TRBD1 (5 bases). The germline V gene encodes CDR1 SGHRS and CDR2 YFSETQ. This CDR3 contains 17 residues. V was clipped by 0 bases and J by 10 bases, with 25 bases between them. The CDR3 protein is CASSLAGGGRTSGDYTF. The DNA of the CDR3 is TGCGCCAGCAGCTTGGCCGGAGGTGGCAGGACGTCGGGGGACTACACCTTC.

This sequence joins TRBV7-7 and TRBJ2-5; 7 bases line up with TRBD2. This CDR3 is built from 14 residues. Germline values: CDR1 SSHAT, CDR2 FNYEAQ (reference sequence). V was clipped by 5 bases and J by 2 bases; unmatched bases: 5. CDR3 amino acids: CASSPGGLQETQYF. DNA for the CDR3: TGTGCCAGCAGCCCGGGAGGACTGCAAGAGACCCAGTACTTC.

The chain recombines TRBV15 with TRBJ2-5, with 7 bases aligning to TRBD1. Matching the DNA end better, TRBJ2-7 makes the J call doubtful. The CDR3 loop spans 14 amino acids. Looked up from germline, CDR1 is LNHNV and CDR2 is YYDKDF (reference sequence). Here the CDR3 reads CATSREQGPYEQYF. CDR3 coding DNA: TGTGCCACCAGCAGAGAACAGGGGCCCTACGAGCAGTACTTC.

The chain joins TRBV7-8 to TRBJ2-5; possibly TRBD1 for D (7 bases). The CDR3 length is 15 residues. CDR1 SGHVS and CDR2 FQNEAQ come from the germline V gene. V lost 5 bases, J lost 1 base, and 14 bases lay in between. The CDR3 DNA reads TGTGCCAGCAGCCCCCGACAGGGACTCCAAGAGACCCAGTACTTC. Translation gives CASSPRQGLQETQYF.